This T cell receptor (beta chain) was identified in a study of patients with pleural tuberculosis. This clonotype was seen a few times. The CDR3 spans 13 residues. Germline-derived CDR1 and CDR2 are KGHDR and SFDVKD. Trimming cost V 9 bases and J 6 bases; bases outside gene matches: 7. Using its own MiXCR run on the reads, TCRdb lists one record per CDR3 protein. The data hold around 50,000 distinct CDR3 sequences, with 7.3% observed a single time. This clonotype was obtained from a human donor with pleural tuberculosis. The chain joins TRBV24-1 to TRBJ2-7; 10 positions match TRBD1. The CDR3 coding sequence is TGTGCCACCCGTCAGACAGGGGGCGGCGAGCAGTACTTC. This gives the protein CATRQTGGGEQYF.